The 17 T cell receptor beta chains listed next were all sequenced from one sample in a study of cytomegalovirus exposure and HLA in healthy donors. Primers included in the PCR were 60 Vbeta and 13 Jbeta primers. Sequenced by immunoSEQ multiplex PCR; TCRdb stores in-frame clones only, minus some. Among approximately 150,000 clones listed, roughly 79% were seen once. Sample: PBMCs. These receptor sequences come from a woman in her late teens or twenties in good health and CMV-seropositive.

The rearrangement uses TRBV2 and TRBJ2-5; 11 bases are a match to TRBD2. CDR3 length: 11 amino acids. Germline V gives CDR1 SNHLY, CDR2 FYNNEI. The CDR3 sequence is CTSGGGLQQYF. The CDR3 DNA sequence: TGTACTAGCGGGGGAGGTCTCCAGCAGTACTTC.

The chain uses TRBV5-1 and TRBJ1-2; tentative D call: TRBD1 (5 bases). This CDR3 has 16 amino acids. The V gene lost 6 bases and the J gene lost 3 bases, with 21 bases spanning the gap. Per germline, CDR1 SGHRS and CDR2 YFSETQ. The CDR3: CASKGAIQRGYYGYTF. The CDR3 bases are TGCGCCAGCAAGGGTGCGATTCAGCGGGGCTACTATGGCTACACCTTC.

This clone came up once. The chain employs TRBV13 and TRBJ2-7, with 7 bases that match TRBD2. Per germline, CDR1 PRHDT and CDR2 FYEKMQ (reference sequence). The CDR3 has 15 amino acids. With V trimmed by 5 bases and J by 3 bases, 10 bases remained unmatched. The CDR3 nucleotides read TGTGCCAGCAGCCCGGGGGGAACCAGCGGCTACGAGCAGTACTTC. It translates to CASSPGGTSGYEQYF.

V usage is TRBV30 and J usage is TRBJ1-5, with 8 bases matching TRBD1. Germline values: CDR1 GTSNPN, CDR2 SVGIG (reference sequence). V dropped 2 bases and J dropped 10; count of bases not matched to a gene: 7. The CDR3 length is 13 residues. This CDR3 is CAWSPRGREPQHF. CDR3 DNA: TGTGCCTGGAGTCCCAGGGGGCGTGAACCCCAGCATTTT.

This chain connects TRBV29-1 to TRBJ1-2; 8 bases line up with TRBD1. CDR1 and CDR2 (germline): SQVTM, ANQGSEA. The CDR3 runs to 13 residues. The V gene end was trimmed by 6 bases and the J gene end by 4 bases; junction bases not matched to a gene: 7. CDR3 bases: TGCAGCGTGGCGACAGGGGTTGGCTATGGCTACACCTTC. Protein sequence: CSVATGVGYGYTF.

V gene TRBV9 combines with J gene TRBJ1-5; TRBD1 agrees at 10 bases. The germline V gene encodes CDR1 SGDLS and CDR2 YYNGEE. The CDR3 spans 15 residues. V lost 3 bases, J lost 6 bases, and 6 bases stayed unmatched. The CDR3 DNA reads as TGTGCCAGCAGCGCCGGGACAGGGGTTGGTCAGCCCCAGCATTTT. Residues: CASSAGTGVGQPQHF.

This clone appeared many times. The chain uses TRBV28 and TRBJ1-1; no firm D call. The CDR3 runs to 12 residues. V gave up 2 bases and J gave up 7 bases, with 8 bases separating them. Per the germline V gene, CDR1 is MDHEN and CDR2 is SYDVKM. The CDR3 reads CASSLGQNEAFF. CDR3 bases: TGTGCCAGCAGTTTAGGGCAGAATGAAGCTTTCTTT.

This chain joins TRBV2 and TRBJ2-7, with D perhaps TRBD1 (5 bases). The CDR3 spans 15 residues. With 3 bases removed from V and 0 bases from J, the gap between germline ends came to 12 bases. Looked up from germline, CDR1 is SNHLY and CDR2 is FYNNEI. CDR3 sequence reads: CASSEIGATSYEQYF. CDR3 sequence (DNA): TGTGCCAGCAGTGAGATAGGGGCGACCTCCTACGAGCAGTACTTC.

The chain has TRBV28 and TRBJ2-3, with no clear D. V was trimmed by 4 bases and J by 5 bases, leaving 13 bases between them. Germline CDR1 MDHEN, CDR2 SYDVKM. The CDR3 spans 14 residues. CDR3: CASSSPTARDTQYF. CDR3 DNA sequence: TGTGCCAGCAGTTCCCCTACCGCCCGAGATACGCAGTATTTT.

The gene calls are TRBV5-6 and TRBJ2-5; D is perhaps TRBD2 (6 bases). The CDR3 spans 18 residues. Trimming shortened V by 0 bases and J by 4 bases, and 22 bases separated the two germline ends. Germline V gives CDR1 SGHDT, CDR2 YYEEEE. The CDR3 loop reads CASSLEGPGATLRETQYF. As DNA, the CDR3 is TGTGCCAGCAGCTTGGAAGGGCCGGGAGCGACTTTAAGAGAGACCCAGTACTTC.

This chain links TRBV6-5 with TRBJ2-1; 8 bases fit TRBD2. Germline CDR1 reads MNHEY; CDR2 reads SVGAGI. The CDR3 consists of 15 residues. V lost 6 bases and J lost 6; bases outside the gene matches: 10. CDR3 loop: CASRRQIAGINEQFF. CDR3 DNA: TGTGCCAGCAGACGCCAAATAGCGGGGATCAATGAGCAGTTCTTC.

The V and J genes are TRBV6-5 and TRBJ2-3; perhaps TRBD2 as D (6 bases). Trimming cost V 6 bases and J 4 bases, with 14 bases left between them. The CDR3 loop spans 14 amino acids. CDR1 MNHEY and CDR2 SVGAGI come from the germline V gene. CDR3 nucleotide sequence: TGTGCCAGCAGCCCGACTAGTGTGTCAGATACGCAGTATTTT. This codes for CASSPTSVSDTQYF.

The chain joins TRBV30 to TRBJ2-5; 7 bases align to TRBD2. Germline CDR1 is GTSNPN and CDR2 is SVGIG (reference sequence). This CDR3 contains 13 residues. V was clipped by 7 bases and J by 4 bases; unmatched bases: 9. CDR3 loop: CASSGAGTETQYF. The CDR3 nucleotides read TGTGCCTCAAGCGGGGCGGGGACAGAGACCCAGTACTTC.

The CDR3 region is CASSLVEGLGEKLFF. The CDR3 DNA is TGTGCCAGCAGCTTAGTGGAGGGCCTAGGGGAAAAACTGTTTTTT. This chain joins TRBV7-2 and TRBJ1-4, with D unclear. The CDR3 totals 15 residues. V lost 1 base and J 8 bases, leaving 14 bases between the germline ends. Germline CDR1 reads SGHTA; CDR2 reads FQGNSA.

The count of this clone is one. The CDR3 loop is CASSLGQGYYEQYF. In DNA, the CDR3 is TGTGCCAGCTCACTGGGACAGGGGTACTACGAGCAGTACTTC. This chain links TRBV18 with TRBJ2-7, with 10 bases identical to TRBD1. The V and J ends lost 4 bases and 3 bases, in that order; junction bases with no gene match: 3. Germline V gene data show CDR1 as KGHSH and CDR2 as LQKENI. This CDR3 has 14 amino acids.

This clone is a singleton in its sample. CDR3 protein: CATSSLQGRQAPFF. For the CDR3, the DNA is TGTGCCACCAGCAGCCTACAGGGCAGACAGGCCCCGTTCTTC. V is TRBV15 and J is TRBJ2-1; D is possibly TRBD1 (6 bases). CDR3 length: 14 amino acids. The germline gives CDR1 LNHNV, CDR2 YYDKDF (reference sequence). V dropped 3 bases and J dropped 15 bases, with 21 bases sitting between them.

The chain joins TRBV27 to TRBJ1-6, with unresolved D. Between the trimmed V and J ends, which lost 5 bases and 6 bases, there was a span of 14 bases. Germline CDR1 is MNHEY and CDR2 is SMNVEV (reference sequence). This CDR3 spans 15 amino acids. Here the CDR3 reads CASSMIQSVNSPLHF. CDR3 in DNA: TGTGCCAGCAGTATGATACAGTCTGTTAATTCACCCCTCCACTTT.